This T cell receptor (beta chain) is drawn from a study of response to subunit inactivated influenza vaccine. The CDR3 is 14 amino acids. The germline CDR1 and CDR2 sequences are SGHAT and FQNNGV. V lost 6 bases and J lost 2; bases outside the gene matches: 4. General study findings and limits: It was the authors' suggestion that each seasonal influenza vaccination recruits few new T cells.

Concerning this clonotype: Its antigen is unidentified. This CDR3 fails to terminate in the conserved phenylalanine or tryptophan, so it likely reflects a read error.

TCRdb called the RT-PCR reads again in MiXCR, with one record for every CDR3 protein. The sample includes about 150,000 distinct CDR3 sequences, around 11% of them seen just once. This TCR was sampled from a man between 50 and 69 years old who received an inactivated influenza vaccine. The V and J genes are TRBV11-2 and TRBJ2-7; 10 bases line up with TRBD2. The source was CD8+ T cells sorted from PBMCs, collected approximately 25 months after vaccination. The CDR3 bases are TGTGCCAGCAGTAATAGCGGGGGGACCTACGAGCAGTACCTC. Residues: CASSNSGGTYEQYL.